The text below deals with one TCR beta chain. The antigen remains unidentified. The entry originates in a study of cytomegalovirus exposure and HLA in healthy donors. In the study overall: A previous analysis identified around 120 million unique TCR beta sequences derived from about 180 million T cells. Findings of the study overall: Certain indistinguishable V segments, among them TRBV6-2 and TRBV6-3, were excluded.

It was with 60 Vbeta and 13 Jbeta primers that the PCR ran. Data came from immunoSEQ multiplex PCR; TCRdb stores just in-frame clones and leaves some out. Of some 150,000 clones listed, approximately 87% are singletons. The CDR3 has 15 residues. Trimming left V 0 bases short and J 1 base short, with 10 bases between. CDR1 is SGHRS and CDR2 is YFSETQ in the germline V gene. The sequencing sample was made of PBMCs. The chain uses TRBV5-1 and TRBJ2-5; maybe TRBD2 (5 bases). This TCR was recovered from a woman in her 30s in good health and CMV-seronegative. This CDR3 is CASSLALGGQETQYF. CDR3 nucleotide sequence: TGCGCCAGCAGCTTGGCCCTAGGAGGCCAAGAGACCCAGTACTTC.